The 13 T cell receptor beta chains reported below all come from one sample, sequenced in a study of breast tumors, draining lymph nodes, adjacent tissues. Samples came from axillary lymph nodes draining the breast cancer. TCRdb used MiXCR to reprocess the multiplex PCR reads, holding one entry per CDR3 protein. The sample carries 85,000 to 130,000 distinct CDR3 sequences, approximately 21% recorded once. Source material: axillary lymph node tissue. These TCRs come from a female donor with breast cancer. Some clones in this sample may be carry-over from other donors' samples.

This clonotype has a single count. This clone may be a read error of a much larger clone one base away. The CDR3 coding sequence is TGTGCCAGTAGTATAGTTGCGGGGAACTCCTACGAGCAGTACTTC. It codes for CASSIVAGNSYEQYF. The gene calls are TRBV19 and TRBJ2-7; possible D gene TRBD2, 6 bases. Germline V gene data show CDR1 as LNHDA and CDR2 as SQIVND (reference sequence). V gave up 1 base and J gave up 0 bases, with 10 bases separating them. The CDR3 runs 15 residues.

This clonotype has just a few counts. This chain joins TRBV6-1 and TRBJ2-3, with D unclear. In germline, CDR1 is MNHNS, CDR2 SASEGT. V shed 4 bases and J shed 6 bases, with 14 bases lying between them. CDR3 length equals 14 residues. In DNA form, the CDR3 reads TGTGCCAGCAGTGGTACTCTTTTCACGGATACGCAGTATTTT. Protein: CASSGTLFTDTQYF.

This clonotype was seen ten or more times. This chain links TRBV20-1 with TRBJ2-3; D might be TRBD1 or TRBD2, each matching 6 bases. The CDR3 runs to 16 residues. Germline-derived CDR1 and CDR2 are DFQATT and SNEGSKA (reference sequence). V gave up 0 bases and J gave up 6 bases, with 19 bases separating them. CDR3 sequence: CSARDWGRGGRDTQYF. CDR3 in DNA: TGCAGTGCTAGAGATTGGGGCAGGGGAGGTAGGGATACGCAGTATTTT.

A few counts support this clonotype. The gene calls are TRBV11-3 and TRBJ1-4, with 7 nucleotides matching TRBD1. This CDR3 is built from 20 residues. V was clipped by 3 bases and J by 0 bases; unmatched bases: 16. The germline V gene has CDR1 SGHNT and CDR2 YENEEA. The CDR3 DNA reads TGTGCCAGCAGCTTCGAATTGACAGGGCACCGAAGAGCAACTAATGAAAAACTGTTTTTT. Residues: CASSFELTGHRRATNEKLFF.

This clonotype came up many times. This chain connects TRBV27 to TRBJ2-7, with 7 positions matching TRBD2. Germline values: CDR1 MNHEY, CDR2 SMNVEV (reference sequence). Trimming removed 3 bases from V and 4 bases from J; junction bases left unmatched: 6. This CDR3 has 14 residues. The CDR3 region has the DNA TGTGCCAGCAGTTTTAAGCGGGATTGGTACGAGCAGTACTTC. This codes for CASSFKRDWYEQYF.

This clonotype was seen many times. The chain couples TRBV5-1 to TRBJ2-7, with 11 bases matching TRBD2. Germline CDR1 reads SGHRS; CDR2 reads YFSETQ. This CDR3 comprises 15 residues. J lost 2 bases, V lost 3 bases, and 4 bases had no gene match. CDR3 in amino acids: CASSSTSGITYEQYF. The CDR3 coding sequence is TGCGCCAGCAGCTCGACTAGCGGGATTACCTACGAGCAGTACTTC. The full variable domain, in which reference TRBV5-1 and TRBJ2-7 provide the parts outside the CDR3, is KAGVTQTPRYLIKTRGQQVTLSCSPISGHRSVSWYQQTPGQGLQFLFEYFSETQRNKGNFPGRFSGRQFSNSRSEMNVSTLELGDSALYLCASSSTSGITYEQYFGPGTRLTVT.

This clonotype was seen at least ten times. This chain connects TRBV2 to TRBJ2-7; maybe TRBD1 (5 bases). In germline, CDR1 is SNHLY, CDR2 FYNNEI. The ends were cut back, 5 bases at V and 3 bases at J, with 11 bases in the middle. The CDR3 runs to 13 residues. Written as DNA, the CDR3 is TGTGCCAGCAGTCTGACAGTGAACTACGAGCAGTACTTC. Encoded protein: CASSLTVNYEQYF.

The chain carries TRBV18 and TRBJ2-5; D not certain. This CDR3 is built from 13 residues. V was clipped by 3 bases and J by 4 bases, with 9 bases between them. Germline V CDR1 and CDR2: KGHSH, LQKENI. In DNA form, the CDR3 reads TGTGCCAGCTCACCTGGAGCAGGAGAGACCCAGTACTTC. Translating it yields CASSPGAGETQYF.

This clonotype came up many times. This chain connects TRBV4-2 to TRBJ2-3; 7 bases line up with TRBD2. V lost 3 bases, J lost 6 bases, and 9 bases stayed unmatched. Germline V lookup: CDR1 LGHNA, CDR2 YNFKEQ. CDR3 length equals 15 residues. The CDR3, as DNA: TGTGCCAGCAGCCACGGAAGCGGGGCGGAGGATACGCAGTATTTT. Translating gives CASSHGSGAEDTQYF.

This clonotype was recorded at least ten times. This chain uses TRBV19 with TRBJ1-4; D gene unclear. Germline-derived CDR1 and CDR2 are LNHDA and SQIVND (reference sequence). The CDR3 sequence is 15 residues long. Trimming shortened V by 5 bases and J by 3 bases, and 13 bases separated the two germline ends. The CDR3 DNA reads TGTGCCAGTAGTCCTCGGCAGGAGTCTAATGAAAAACTGTTTTTT. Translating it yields CASSPRQESNEKLFF.

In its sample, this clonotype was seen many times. CDR3 bases: TGTGCCAGCAGTGACAGGGTTGAGCAGTACTTC. Residues: CASSDRVEQYF. This chain uses TRBV6-1 with TRBJ2-7; a possible D gene is TRBD1 (5 bases). V shed 3 bases and J shed 7 bases, with 7 bases lying between them. The CDR3 runs 11 residues. Germline CDR1 is MNHNS and CDR2 is SASEGT.

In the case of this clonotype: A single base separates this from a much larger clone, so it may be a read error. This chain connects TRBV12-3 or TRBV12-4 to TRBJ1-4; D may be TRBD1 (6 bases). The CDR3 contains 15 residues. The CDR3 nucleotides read TGTGCCAGCAGTTTATTTGGGGGGGCGAGTGAAAAACTGTCTTTT. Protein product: CASSLFGGASEKLSF.

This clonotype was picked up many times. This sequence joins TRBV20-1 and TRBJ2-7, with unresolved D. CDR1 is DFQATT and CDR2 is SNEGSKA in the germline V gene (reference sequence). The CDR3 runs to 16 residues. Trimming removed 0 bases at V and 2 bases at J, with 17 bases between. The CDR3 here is CSARDFSGPTPYEQYF. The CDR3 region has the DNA TGCAGTGCTAGAGATTTTTCCGGGCCAACTCCCTACGAGCAGTACTTC.